This T cell receptor (beta chain) was captured by sequencing in a study of blood T cells in healthy people across ages. The use of a sample-barcoded 5' primer and a J-beta primer mix characterized a second PCR of roughly 7 to 12 cycles. TCRdb re-analysed the 5' RACE reads in MiXCR, keeping a single row per CDR3 protein. The table shows under 2,000,000 distinct CDR3 sequences, with 40% to 55% occurring only once. This TCR came from a woman in her thirties or forties in good health. Sequenced: blood.

CDR3 DNA: TGTGCCAGCAGTTACACGAAGCCCCGGTCTGGGGGGCAGTACTTC. This encodes CASSYTKPRSGGQYF. This chain joins TRBV6-5 and TRBJ2-5, with D perhaps matching TRBD2 (6 bases). The CDR3 has 15 amino acids. Germline CDR1 is MNHEY and CDR2 is SVGAGI. Trimming shortened V by 2 bases and J by 11 bases, and 21 bases separated the two germline ends.